This record covers a single TCR beta chain. Its specificity is not known. Through a sample-barcoded 5' primer and a J-beta primer mix, a second PCR was run for 7 to 11 cycles. TCRdb re-derived calls from the 5' RACE reads in MiXCR, one entry per CDR3 protein. The table includes around 1.5 million distinct CDR3 sequences, approximately 59% detected once. The authors isolated at least 6 million PBMCs per sample. The data derive from a study of blood T cells in healthy people across ages. Study observations and caveats: With age, beta diversity per million T cells declined roughly linearly, significantly by over 35. Unsorted PBMC input precluded a conclusive naive versus antigen-experienced comparison.

V was shortened by 7 bases and J by 0 bases, with 16 bases between the two germline ends. The CDR3 runs to 15 residues. Germline CDR1 is MNHNS and CDR2 is SASEGT. The chain has TRBV6-1 and TRBJ2-7; D ambiguous. The clonotype comes from a man between 18 and 35 years old in good health. Sequencing was performed on blood. The CDR3 reads CASNLIPSSSYEQYF. CDR3 DNA sequence: TGTGCCAGCAACTTGATTCCCAGTAGCTCCTACGAGCAGTACTTC.